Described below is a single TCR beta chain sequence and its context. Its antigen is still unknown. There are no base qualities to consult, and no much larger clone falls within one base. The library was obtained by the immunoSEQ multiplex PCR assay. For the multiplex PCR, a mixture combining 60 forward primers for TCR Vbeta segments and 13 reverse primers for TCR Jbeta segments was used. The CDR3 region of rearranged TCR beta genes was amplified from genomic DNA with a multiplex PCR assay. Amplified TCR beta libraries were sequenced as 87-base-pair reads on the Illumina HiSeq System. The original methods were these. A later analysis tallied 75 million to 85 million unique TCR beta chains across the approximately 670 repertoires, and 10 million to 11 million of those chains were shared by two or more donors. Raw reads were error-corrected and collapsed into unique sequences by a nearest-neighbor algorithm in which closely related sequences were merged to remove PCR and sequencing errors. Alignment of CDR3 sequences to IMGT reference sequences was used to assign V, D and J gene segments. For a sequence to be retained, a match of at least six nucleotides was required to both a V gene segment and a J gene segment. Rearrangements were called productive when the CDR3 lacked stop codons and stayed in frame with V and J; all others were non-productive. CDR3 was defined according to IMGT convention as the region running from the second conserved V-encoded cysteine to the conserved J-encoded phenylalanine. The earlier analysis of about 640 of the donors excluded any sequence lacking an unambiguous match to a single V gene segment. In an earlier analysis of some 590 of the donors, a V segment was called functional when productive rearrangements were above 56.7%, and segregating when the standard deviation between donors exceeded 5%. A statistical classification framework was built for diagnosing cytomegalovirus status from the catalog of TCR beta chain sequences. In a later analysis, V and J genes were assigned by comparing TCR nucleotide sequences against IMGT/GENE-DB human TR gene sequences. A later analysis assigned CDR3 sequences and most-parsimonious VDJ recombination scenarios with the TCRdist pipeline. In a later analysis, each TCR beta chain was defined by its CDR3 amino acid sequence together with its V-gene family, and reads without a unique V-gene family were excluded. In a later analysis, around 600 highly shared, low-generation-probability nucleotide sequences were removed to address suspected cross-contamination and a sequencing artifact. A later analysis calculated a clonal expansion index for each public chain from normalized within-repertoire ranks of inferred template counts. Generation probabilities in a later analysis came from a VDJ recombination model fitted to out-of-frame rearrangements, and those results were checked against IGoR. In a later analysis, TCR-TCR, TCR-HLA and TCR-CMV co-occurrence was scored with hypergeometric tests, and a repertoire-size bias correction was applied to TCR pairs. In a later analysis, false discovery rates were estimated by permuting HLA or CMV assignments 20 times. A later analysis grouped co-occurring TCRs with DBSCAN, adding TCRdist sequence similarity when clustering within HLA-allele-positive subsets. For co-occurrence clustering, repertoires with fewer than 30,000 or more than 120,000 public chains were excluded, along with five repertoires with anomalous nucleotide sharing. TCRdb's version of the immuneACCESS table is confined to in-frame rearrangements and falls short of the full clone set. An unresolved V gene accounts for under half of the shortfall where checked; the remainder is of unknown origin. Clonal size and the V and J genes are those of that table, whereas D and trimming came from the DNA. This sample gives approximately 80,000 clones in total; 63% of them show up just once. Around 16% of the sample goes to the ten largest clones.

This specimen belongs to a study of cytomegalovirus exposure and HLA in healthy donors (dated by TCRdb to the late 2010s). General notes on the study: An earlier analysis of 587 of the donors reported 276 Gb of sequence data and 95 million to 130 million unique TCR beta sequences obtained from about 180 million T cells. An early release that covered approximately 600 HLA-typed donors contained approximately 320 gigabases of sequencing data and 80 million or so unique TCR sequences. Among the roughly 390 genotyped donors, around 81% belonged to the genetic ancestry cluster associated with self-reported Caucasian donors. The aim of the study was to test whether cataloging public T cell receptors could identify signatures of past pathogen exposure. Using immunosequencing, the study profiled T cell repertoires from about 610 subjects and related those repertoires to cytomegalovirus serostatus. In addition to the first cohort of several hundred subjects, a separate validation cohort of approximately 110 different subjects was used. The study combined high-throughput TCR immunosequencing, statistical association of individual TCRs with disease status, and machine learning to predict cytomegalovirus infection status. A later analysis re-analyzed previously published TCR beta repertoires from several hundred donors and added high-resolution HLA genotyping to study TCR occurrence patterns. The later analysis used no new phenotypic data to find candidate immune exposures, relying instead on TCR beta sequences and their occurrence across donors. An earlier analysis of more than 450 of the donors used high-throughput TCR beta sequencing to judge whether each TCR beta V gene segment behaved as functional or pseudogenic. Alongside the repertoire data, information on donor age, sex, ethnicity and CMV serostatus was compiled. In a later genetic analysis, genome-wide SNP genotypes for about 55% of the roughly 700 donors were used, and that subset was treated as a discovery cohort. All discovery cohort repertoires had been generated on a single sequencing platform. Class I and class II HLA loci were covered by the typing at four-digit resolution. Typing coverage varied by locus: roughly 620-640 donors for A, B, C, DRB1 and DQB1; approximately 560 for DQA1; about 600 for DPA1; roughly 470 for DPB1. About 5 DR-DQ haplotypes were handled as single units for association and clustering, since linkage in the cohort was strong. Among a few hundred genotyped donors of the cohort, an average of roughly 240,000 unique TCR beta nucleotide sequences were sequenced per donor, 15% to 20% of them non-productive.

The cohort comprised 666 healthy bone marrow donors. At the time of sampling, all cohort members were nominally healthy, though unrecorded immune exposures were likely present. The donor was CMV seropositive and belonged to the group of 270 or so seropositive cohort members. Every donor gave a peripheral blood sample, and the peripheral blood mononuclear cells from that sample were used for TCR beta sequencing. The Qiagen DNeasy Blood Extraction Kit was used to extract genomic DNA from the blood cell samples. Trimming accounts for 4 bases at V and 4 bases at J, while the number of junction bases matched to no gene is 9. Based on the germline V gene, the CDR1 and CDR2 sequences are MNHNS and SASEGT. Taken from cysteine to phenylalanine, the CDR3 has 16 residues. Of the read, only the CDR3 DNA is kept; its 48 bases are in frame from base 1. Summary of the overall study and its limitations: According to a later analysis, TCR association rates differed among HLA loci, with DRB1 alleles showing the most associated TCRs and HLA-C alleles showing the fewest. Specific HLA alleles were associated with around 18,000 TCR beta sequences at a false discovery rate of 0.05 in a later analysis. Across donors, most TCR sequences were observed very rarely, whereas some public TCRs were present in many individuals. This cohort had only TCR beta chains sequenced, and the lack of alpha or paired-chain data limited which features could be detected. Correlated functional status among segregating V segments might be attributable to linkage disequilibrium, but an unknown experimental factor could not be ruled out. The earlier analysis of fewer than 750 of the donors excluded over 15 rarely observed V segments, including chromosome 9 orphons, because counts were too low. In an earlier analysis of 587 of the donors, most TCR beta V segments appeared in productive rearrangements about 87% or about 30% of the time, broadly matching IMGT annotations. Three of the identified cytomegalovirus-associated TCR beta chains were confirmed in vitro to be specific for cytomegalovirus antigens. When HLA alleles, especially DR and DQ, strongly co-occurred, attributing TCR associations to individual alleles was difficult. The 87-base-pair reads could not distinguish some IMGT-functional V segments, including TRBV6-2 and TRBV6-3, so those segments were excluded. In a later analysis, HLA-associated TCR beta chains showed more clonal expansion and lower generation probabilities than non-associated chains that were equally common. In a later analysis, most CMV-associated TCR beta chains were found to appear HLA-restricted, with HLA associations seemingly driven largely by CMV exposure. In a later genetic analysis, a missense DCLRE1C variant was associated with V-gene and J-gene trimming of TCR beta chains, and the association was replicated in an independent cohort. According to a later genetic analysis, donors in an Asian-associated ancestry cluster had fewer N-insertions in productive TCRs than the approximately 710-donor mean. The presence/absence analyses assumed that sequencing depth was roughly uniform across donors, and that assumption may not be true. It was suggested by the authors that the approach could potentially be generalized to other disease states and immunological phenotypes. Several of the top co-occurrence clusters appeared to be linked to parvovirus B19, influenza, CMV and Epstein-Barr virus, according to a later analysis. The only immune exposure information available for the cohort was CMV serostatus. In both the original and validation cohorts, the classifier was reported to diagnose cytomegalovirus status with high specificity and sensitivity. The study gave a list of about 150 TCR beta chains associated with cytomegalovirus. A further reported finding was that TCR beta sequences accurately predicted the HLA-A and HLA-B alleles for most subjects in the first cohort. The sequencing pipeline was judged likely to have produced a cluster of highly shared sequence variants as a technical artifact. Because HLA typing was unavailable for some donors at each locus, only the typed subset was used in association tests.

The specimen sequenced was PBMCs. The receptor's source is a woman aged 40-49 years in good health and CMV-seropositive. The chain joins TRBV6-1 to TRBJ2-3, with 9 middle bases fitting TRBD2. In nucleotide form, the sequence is TGTGCCAGCAGTGCACTGGCGGGAGGGGTCTCAGATACGCAGTATTTT. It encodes CASSALAGGVSDTQYF.